This T cell receptor (beta chain) originates from a study of T cell repertoires in cytomegalovirus infection (dated by TCRdb to between 2019 and 2020). Some background on the complete study: The peptide stimulations were aimed at well-studied HLA-B-restricted epitopes as well as recently identified HLA-C-restricted CMV epitopes, whose presentation resists viral immunomodulation. The HLA type of each donor mattered for the analysis, because public TCR beta signatures pointed to carriage of CMV infection along with the matching HLA type. What the study reported, not specific to this receptor: In the ex vivo response, HLA-C-restricted CMV-specific TCR beta clonotypes were dominant, and in two of eight donors the single most frequent clonotype came from this HLA-C-restricted group. In both this cohort and an independent cohort of 350 or so donors, the cumulative frequency of public TCR beta family members distinguished carriers of CMV infection plus the relevant HLA type.

Sequencing relied on an Illumina HiSeq 1500. The public reads were reprocessed in TCRdb via fastp at Q25 and MiXCR, keeping in-frame beta chains. Each CDR3 protein appears once, grouped with its most common genes and DNA. This sample is represented by roughly 80,000 distinct CDR3 sequences; 24% of them were singletons. The ten largest clones add up to roughly 50% of the sample. Turning to this clonotype: It has no known antigen specificity. Per-base quality was not reported, and no clone a single base away is much larger than it.

The treatment or condition tag for this specimen amounts to: in vitro stimulation with specific CMV peptide epitopes to enrich CMV-specific T cells. The material was CD8+ T cells from cultured PBMCs, obtained from culture after CMV antigen stimulation. This sequence originates from a human donor in good health (CMV status not recorded). Some clones in this sample may be carry-over from other donors' samples.

The nucleotide sequence is given as TGTGCCAGTAGTACCGACAGGGACGAGCAGTACTTC. Translated, this is CASSTDRDEQYF. This chain is built from TRBV19 and TRBJ2-7; TRBD1 fits 7 bases in the junction. From a lookup of the germline V gene (reference sequence), CDR1 and CDR2 are LNHDA and SQIVND. Germline trimming: 4 bases from V, 5 bases from J; junction bases outside gene matches: 2. The CDR3 runs 12 residues from the cysteine to the phenylalanine. Of all the DNA, just the CDR3 is kept, 36 bases in frame from base 1.